Shown below are 9 T cell receptor beta chains from a single sample sequenced in a study of CXCR3-negative and CXCR3-positive naive CD8 T cells. Study-level findings and limits: For CXCR3-positive naive cells, TRB CDR3s were more hydrophobic than those of CXCR3-negative naive cells.

What these receptors recognize is not known. The TRB cDNA libraries were prepared by 5' RACE with UMI labels. For each CDR3 protein, TCRdb gives one entry from its re-call of the 5' RACE reads, without DNA. This repertoire includes some 7,600 distinct CDR3 sequences. The specimen sequenced was naive CXCR3+ CD8+ T cells from blood. Stated subset: CD45RO-CCR7+CD27+CD95- naive CD8+ T cells expressing CXCR3 (TNR3+). The receptors were gathered from a human donor in good health. Some clones in this sample may be carry-over from other donors' samples.

This CDR3 reads CASSLFQIGGNSPLHF. The chain is built from TRBV7-2 and TRBJ1-6; TCRdb's D gene call, TRBD1, goes unchecked for lack of DNA. Germline lookup yields CDR1 SGHTA and CDR2 FQGNSA. The CDR3 length is 16 residues.

This chain connects TRBV29-1 to TRBJ2-2. The CDR3 sequence is 13 residues long. CDR1 SQVTM and CDR2 ANQGSEA come from the germline V gene. CDR3 amino acids: CSVQVGNWGELFF.

The V and J genes are TRBV7-9 and TRBJ2-7; TCRdb gives TRBD1 as the D gene, but with no DNA this cannot be confirmed. This CDR3 region has 16 residues. In germline, CDR1 is SEHNR, CDR2 FQNEAQ (reference sequence). The CDR3 sequence: CASSLEVRTGDVEQYF.

The chain uses TRBV20-1 and TRBJ1-1. CDR1 is DFQATT and CDR2 is SNEGSKA in the germline V gene (reference sequence). This CDR3 is 14 amino acids long. The CDR3 sequence: CSAGGGPQNTEAFF.

Judged by frequency, this clonotype is medium-sized. The rearrangement uses TRBV2 and TRBJ2-1; as DNA is missing, the TRBD1 call by TCRdb cannot be tested. This CDR3 region has 12 residues. Germline CDR1 SNHLY, CDR2 FYNNEI. The CDR3 reads CASIGLSGEQFF.

The J gene is TRBJ2-4, the V gene TRBV4-1; checking the TCRdb D call of TRBD2 is not possible without DNA. The CDR3 spans 17 residues. Germline lookup yields CDR1 MGHRA and CDR2 YSYEKL. The CDR3 region is CASSLKPSEDAKNIQYF.

The V gene is TRBV7-6, the J gene TRBJ2-7; TCRdb's D call of TRBD2 is untestable without DNA. Looked up from germline, CDR1 is SGHVS and CDR2 is FNYEAQ. CDR3 length: 15 residues. CDR3 in amino acids: CASSPAGGRSYEQYF.

This rearrangement joins TRBV13 to TRBJ2-7; TCRdb designates TRBD1, a call that cannot be tested without DNA. The CDR3 runs 14 residues. Germline loops: CDR1 PRHDT, CDR2 FYEKMQ (reference sequence). The CDR3 here is CASSQSRGHYEQYF.

J is TRBJ2-1 and V is TRBV2; TCRdb's assignment of TRBD2 cannot be checked, as there is no DNA. CDR1 and CDR2 (germline): SNHLY, FYNNEI. This CDR3 is 13 amino acids long. The CDR3 spells CASSERLAYEQFF.